This T cell receptor beta chain was captured in a study of chemoradiotherapy in HPV16-positive cancers. As for the study in general: A couple of HPV16-positive patients' cells yielded candidate HPV-specific clones and common motifs. Findings and limits, study-wide: In HPV16-positive patients, HPV-responsive T-cell expansion tracked better recurrence-free survival.

Profiling relied on immunoSEQ multiplex PCR, and the TCRdb table lists in-frame clones only, not all of them. The top ten clones hold 4.7% of a sample with some 5,000 clones, approximately 84% of them seen once. The ends lost 4 bases at V and 2 bases at J; junction bases unmatched: 10. CDR1 is SGHRS and CDR2 is YFSETQ in the germline V gene. This CDR3 has 16 residues. Of note for this clone: The antigen remains undetermined.

Sequencing used tumor tissue, obtained from a patient who underwent chemoradiotherapy. The clonotype was recovered from a human donor with HPV-associated anogenital cancer. V usage is TRBV5-1 and J usage is TRBJ2-3, with 7 positions matching TRBD1. This CDR3 reads CASSPGTAAHTDTQYF. The CDR3 DNA is TGCGCCAGCAGCCCCGGGACAGCGGCCCACACAGATACGCAGTATTTT.